This entry is about one TCR beta chain. This specimen belongs to a study of blood T cell repertoires in COVID-19. Overall study: PBMCs, B-cell-depleted T cells, or T cells provided the cDNA or gDNA that made up the material.

Under the authors' procedure: Reference gene primer amplification yielded estimated nucleated cell counts. Some clones are missing from TCRdb's copy, which holds only in-frame ones; the method was immunoSEQ multiplex PCR. That table is the source of V, J and clone size, and D and trimming were worked out from the DNA. The top ten clones hold 2.5% of a sample with about 170,000 clones, more than 85% of them seen once. The clonotype was recovered from an elderly woman with COVID-19, enrolled during active disease. Sample: peripheral blood.

CDR3 DNA sequence: TGTGCCAGCAGCCCCGGACAGGCCCCAAGCTATGGCTACACCTTC. Encoded protein: CASSPGQAPSYGYTF. The chain recombines TRBV6-2 or TRBV6-3 with TRBJ1-2, with TRBD1 matching over 7 bases. Unmatched junction bases numbered 11, after V lost 6 bases and J lost 4 bases. Germline V gives CDR1 MNHEY, CDR2 SVGEGT. CDR3 size: 15 residues.